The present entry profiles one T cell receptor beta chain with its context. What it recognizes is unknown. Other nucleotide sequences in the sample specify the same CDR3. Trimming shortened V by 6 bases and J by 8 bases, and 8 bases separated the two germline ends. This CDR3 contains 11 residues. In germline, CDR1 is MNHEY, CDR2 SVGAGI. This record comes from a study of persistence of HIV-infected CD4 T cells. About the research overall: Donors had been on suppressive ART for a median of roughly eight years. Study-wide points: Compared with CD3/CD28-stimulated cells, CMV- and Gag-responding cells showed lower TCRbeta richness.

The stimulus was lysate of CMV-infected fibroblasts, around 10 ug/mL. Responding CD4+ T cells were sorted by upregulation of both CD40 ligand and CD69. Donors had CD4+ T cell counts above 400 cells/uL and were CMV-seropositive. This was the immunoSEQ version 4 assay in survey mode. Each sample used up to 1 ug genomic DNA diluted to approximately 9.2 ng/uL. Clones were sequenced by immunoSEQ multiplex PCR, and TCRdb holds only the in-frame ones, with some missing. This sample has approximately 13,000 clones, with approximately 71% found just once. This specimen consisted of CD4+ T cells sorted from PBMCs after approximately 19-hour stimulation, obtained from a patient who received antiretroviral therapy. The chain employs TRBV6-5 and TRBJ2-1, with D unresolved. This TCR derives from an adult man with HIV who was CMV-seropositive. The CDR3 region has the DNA TGTGCCAGCAGCCGTTTCGATGAGCAGTTCTTC. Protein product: CASSRFDEQFF.